The 27 T cell receptor beta chains below were found in one sample sequenced in a study of PD-1 blockade in classical Hodgkin lymphoma. Produced via immunoSEQ multiplex PCR; TCRdb's table is partial and in-frame only. Of around 10,000 clones in the sample, approximately 80% were seen once. Time point given: cycle 4 day 1 (C4D1), after 5 to 7 weeks of nivolumab. Relapse after autologous stem cell transplantation occurred in every patient, and brentuximab vedotin exposure varied. Negative selection with magnetic separation was used to purify CD4+ T cells from thawed PBMCs. The sample was CD4+ T cells from blood, taken before the fourth cycle of nivolumab. The receptors here all came from a human donor with classical Hodgkin lymphoma.

CDR3 DNA: TGTGCCAGTAGTATGGTGGAGCAAGAGACCCAGTACTTC. Translated: CASSMVEQETQYF. This chain connects TRBV19 to TRBJ2-5; D is uncertain. Germline CDR1 and CDR2: LNHDA and SQIVND (reference sequence). V was trimmed by 3 bases and J by 2 bases, leaving 7 bases between them. There are 13 residues in the CDR3. The full variable domain, with the rest looked up from reference TRBV19 and TRBJ2-5, is DGGITQSPKYLFRKEGQNVTLSCEQNLNHDAMYWYRQDPGQGLRLIYYSQIVNDFQKGDIAEGYSVSREKKESFPLTVTSAQKNPTAFYLCASSMVEQETQYFGPGTRLLVL.

Comments on this clone: This CDR3 is also generated by other DNA sequences in the sample. The chain joins TRBV15 to TRBJ1-5; tentatively, D is TRBD1 (5 bases). Germline V CDR1 and CDR2: LNHNV, YYDKDF (reference sequence). Trimming shortened V by 4 bases and J by 2 bases, and 12 bases separated the two germline ends. This CDR3 region has 15 residues. The DNA of the CDR3 is TGTGCCACCAGCAAAGGGGTTGACGGCAATCAGCCCCAGCATTTT. It translates to CATSKGVDGNQPQHF.

This chain links TRBV18 with TRBJ2-3; D is ambiguous. The CDR3 totals 12 residues. Trimming stripped 6 bases from V and 6 bases from J, with 10 bases between. Germline V gene data show CDR1 as KGHSH and CDR2 as LQKENI. The CDR3 is CASSPPGDTQYF. CDR3 nucleotide sequence: TGTGCCAGCTCTCCTCCCGGGGATACGCAGTATTTT. Full variable domain (missing parts from reference TRBV18 and TRBJ2-3): NAGVMQNPRHLVRRRGQEARLRCSPMKGHSHVYWYRQLPEEGLKFMVYLQKENIIDESGMPKERFSAEFPKEGPSILRIQQVVRGDSAAYFCASSPPGDTQYFGPGTRLTVL.

This clone was counted between two and nine times. The chain is built from TRBV11-2 and TRBJ1-2; TRBD1 agrees at 8 bases. The germline V gene encodes CDR1 SGHAT and CDR2 FQNNGV. Trimming removed 7 bases from V and 5 bases from J; junction bases left unmatched: 6. The CDR3 is 13 residues long. In DNA form, the CDR3 reads TGTGCCAGCAACAAACAGGGGGAGTATGGCTACACCTTC. As protein: CASNKQGEYGYTF. Complete variable domain (other parts from reference TRBV11-2 and TRBJ1-2): EAGVAQSPRYKIIEKRQSVAFWCNPISGHATLYWYQQILGQGPKLLIQFQNNGVVDDSQLPKDRFSAERLKGVDSTLKIQPAKLEDSAVYLCASNKQGEYGYTFGSGTRLTVV.

The chain carries TRBV28 and TRBJ2-7; D remains ambiguous. The CDR3 contains 12 residues. Trimming removed 4 bases from V and 2 bases from J, with 6 bases in between. Germline V lookup: CDR1 MDHEN, CDR2 SYDVKM. Here the CDR3 reads CASSSVTYEQYF. The CDR3 nucleotides are TGTGCCAGCAGTTCAGTCACCTACGAGCAGTACTTC. Filled out from reference TRBV28 and TRBJ2-7, the complete variable domain reads DVKVTQSSRYLVKRTGEKVFLECVQDMDHENMFWYRQDPGLGLRLIYFSYDVKMKEKGDIPEGYSVSREKKERFSLILESASTNQTSMYLCASSSVTYEQYFGPGTRLTVT.

This clone was seen a few times. The chain joins TRBV6-5 to TRBJ1-6; 9 bases fit TRBD1. From germline, CDR1 is MNHEY and CDR2 SVGAGI. V lost 4 bases to trimming and J lost 10 bases; unmatched junction nucleotides: 8. The CDR3 has 15 amino acids. The CDR3 loop reads CASSSRDRGWSPLHF. The CDR3, as DNA: TGTGCCAGCAGTTCTCGAGACAGGGGGTGGTCACCCCTCCACTTT.

The chain is built from TRBV7-2 and TRBJ2-7, with TRBD1 identical over 9 bases. The CDR3 covers 15 residues. With 4 bases clipped from V and 0 bases from J, the junction kept 4 bases outside the gene matches. In germline, CDR1 is SGHTA, CDR2 FQGNSA. The CDR3: CASSYDRGYSYEQYF. The CDR3 DNA sequence: TGTGCCAGCAGCTACGACAGGGGGTACTCCTACGAGCAGTACTTC.

The chain recombines TRBV2 with TRBJ2-7; possibly TRBD1 for D (6 bases). Trimming cost V 4 bases and J 1 base, with 11 bases left between them. Germline loops: CDR1 SNHLY, CDR2 FYNNEI. This CDR3 has 14 amino acids. The CDR3 sequence is CASSARQVSYEQYF. The CDR3 DNA follows: TGTGCCAGCAGTGCCAGACAGGTGTCCTACGAGCAGTACTTC.

J is TRBJ1-6 and V is TRBV7-6; D uncertain. This CDR3 has 13 residues. The V end lost 5 bases, the J end lost 8 bases, and 10 bases lay between the germline ends. Germline assignment: CDR1 SGHVS and CDR2 FNYEAQ. In nucleotides, the CDR3 is TGTGCCAGCAGCGAAGGTGACTATTCACCCCTCCACTTT. Translated: CASSEGDYSPLHF.

This rearrangement joins TRBV2 to TRBJ2-3; 8 bases are shared with TRBD2. The junction had 4 bases not matched to a gene; V was cut back by 1 base and J by 1 base. This CDR3 contains 16 residues. Germline V gene data show CDR1 as SNHLY and CDR2 as FYNNEI. The CDR3 nucleotides are TGTGCCAGCAGTGAAGAGGGTAGCGGGGGCACAGATACGCAGTATTTT. The encoded protein is CASSEEGSGGTDTQYF.

V usage is TRBV2 and J usage is TRBJ1-5; no firm D call. Germline assignment: CDR1 SNHLY and CDR2 FYNNEI. The CDR3 totals 15 residues. Deletions cut 4 bases from V and 0 bases from J, with 10 bases between. The CDR3 DNA reads as TGTGCCAGCAGTGCGAACCGAAATAGCAATCAGCCCCAGCATTTT. Translating gives CASSANRNSNQPQHF.

The rearrangement joins TRBV9 to TRBJ2-7; the D is unclear. Trimming cost V 3 bases and J 4 bases, with 14 bases left between them. CDR1 SGDLS and CDR2 YYNGEE come from the germline V gene. CDR3 length: 14 residues. The CDR3 is CASSAEVLLYEQYF. The CDR3 nucleotides are TGTGCCAGCAGCGCAGAGGTCCTATTATACGAGCAGTACTTC.

The chain combines TRBV2 with TRBJ2-7; D is possibly TRBD2 (6 bases). CDR1 is SNHLY and CDR2 is FYNNEI in the germline V gene. The CDR3 runs to 12 residues. V was shortened by 4 bases and J by 3 bases, with 7 bases between the two germline ends. CDR3: CASSGLVYEQYF. CDR3 DNA sequence: TGTGCCAGCAGTGGACTAGTCTACGAGCAGTACTTC.

The rearrangement joins TRBV5-1 to TRBJ1-2; D is unresolved. The CDR3 contains 15 residues. V lost 0 bases, J lost 4 bases, and 13 bases lay in between. CDR1 and CDR2 (germline): SGHRS, YFSETQ. DNA for the CDR3: TGCGCCAGCAGCTTGGGGTCGGGCTCGGGCTATGGCTACACCTTC. This gives the protein CASSLGSGSGYGYTF.

The CDR3 protein is CASSFPRSSYNEQFF. The DNA for the CDR3 is TGTGCCAGCAGCTTCCCTAGGAGCTCCTACAATGAGCAGTTCTTC. The chain employs TRBV7-9 and TRBJ2-1; D gene ambiguous. CDR3 length: 15 residues. Germline V gene sequence: CDR1 SEHNR, CDR2 FQNEAQ (reference sequence). V lost 3 bases and J lost 0, with 9 bases in between.

This chain links TRBV6-6 with TRBJ2-1; TRBD1 might be the D (5 bases). V gave up 6 bases and J gave up 1 base, with 13 bases separating them. Germline CDR1 is MNHNY and CDR2 is SVGAGI (reference sequence). The CDR3 spans 15 residues. This CDR3 is CASSLDSNSYNEQFF. The CDR3, as DNA: TGTGCCAGCAGCCTAGACAGCAATTCCTACAATGAGCAGTTCTTC.

The chain couples TRBV12-5 to TRBJ1-1, with 11 positions matching TRBD1. CDR1 and CDR2 (germline): LGHNT, FRNRAP. With V trimmed by 7 bases and J by 12 bases, 10 bases remained unmatched. This CDR3 comprises 13 residues. The chain's CDR3 is CASALGQGVETFF. CDR3 coding DNA: TGTGCTAGTGCCTTGGGACAGGGGGTTGAGACTTTCTTT.

This clone was detected a few times. The CDR3 coding sequence is TGTGCCAGCAGCTCCTGGGGGCTAGCAGGACCCTACAATGAGCAGTTCTTC. Protein product: CASSSWGLAGPYNEQFF. This sequence joins TRBV7-9 and TRBJ2-1; a weak D match, TRBD1 (6 bases). The germline V gene has CDR1 SEHNR and CDR2 FQNEAQ (reference sequence). The V gene lost 4 bases and the J gene lost 2 bases, with 18 bases spanning the gap. The CDR3 spans 17 residues.

The CDR3 loop reads CASSIWLSAYEQYF. CDR3 sequence (DNA): TGTGCCAGTAGTATATGGCTATCCGCCTACGAGCAGTACTTC. The rearrangement uses TRBV19 and TRBJ2-7; D not resolved. The germline V gene has CDR1 LNHDA and CDR2 SQIVND (reference sequence). V was cut by 2 bases and J by 2 bases, with 10 bases left in between. This CDR3 is built from 14 residues.

The chain combines TRBV18 with TRBJ2-1; a possible D gene is TRBD2 (6 bases). This CDR3 contains 15 residues. From germline, CDR1 is KGHSH and CDR2 LQKENI. The V end was cut by 3 bases, the J end by 7 bases, with 16 bases between. The CDR3 DNA reads TGTGCCAGCTCACCTCCGTTGGCGGGGATTAATGAGCAGTTCTTC. Translation gives CASSPPLAGINEQFF. The entire variable domain, with the rest obtained from reference TRBV18 and TRBJ2-1, is as follows: NAGVMQNPRHLVRRRGQEARLRCSPMKGHSHVYWYRQLPEEGLKFMVYLQKENIIDESGMPKERFSAEFPKEGPSILRIQQVVRGDSAAYFCASSPPLAGINEQFFGPGTRLTVL.

J is TRBJ2-1 and V is TRBV7-7; tentative D call: TRBD1 (5 bases). The CDR3 totals 14 residues. Trimming removed 5 bases at V and 5 bases at J, with 13 bases between. Germline V lookup: CDR1 SSHAT, CDR2 FNYEAQ (reference sequence). CDR3 nucleotides: TGTGCCAGCAGCACCCAGGGTCACGACAATGAGCAGTTCTTC. Translating gives CASSTQGHDNEQFF.

A single count supports this clone. This chain uses TRBV9 with TRBJ2-5; D gene ambiguous. V dropped 3 bases and J dropped 5 bases, with 17 bases sitting between them. Germline V gene data show CDR1 as SGDLS and CDR2 as YYNGEE. This CDR3 contains 15 residues. The CDR3, as DNA: TGTGCCAGCAGCGCGTCACCGGAGCCTACCGAGACCCAGTACTTC. This codes for CASSASPEPTETQYF.

V is TRBV5-6 and J is TRBJ1-4; 11 bases line up with TRBD1. The CDR3 runs to 13 residues. Germline-derived CDR1 and CDR2 are SGHDT and YYEEEE. V was clipped by 0 bases and J by 13 bases; unmatched bases: 2. The CDR3 DNA sequence: TGTGCCAGCAGCTTGGGGACAGGGGGCCGACTGTTTTTT. Its protein product is CASSLGTGGRLFF.

V gene TRBV9 combines with J gene TRBJ2-1; D gene unclear. The germline CDR1 and CDR2 sequences are SGDLS and YYNGEE. The CDR3 sequence is 15 residues long. The V end lost 0 bases, the J end lost 3 bases, and 10 bases lay between the germline ends. The CDR3 nucleotides are TGTGCCAGCAGCGTAGATGGCTCGGGCTACAATGAGCAGTTCTTC. Amino acid sequence: CASSVDGSGYNEQFF.

Only a few counts were recorded for this clone. This specimen includes other DNA sequences encoding the same CDR3. The chain links TRBV28 to TRBJ1-5; D might be TRBD1 (5 bases). The germline V gene encodes CDR1 MDHEN and CDR2 SYDVKM. V was pared by 0 bases and J by 1 base, with 7 bases between. This CDR3 has 15 residues. The CDR3 DNA sequence: TGTGCCAGCAGTTTATGGGACAAAAGCAATCAGCCCCAGCATTTT. Its protein product is CASSLWDKSNQPQHF.

This chain connects TRBV2 to TRBJ2-7; 7 positions agree with TRBD2. CDR3 length: 13 residues. Germline CDR1 reads SNHLY; CDR2 reads FYNNEI. The V and J ends lost 7 bases and 0 bases, in that order; junction bases with no gene match: 3. The chain's CDR3 is CASMAGVSYEQYF. The CDR3 region has the DNA TGTGCCAGCATGGCGGGGGTCTCCTACGAGCAGTACTTC. The variable domain in full, completed from reference TRBV2 and TRBJ2-7, reads EPEVTQTPSHQVTQMGQEVILRCVPISNHLYFYWYRQILGQKVEFLVSFYNNEISEKSEIFDDQFSVERPDGSNFTLKIRSTKLEDSAMYFCASMAGVSYEQYFGPGTRLTVT.

The V gene is TRBV6-1, the J gene TRBJ1-2; 9 bases fit TRBD1. This CDR3 region has 16 residues. Germline CDR1 is MNHNS and CDR2 is SASEGT. The V gene end was trimmed by 0 bases and the J gene end by 5 bases; junction bases not matched to a gene: 7. The chain's CDR3 is CASSEAGTGLPYGYTF. DNA of the CDR3: TGTGCCAGCAGTGAAGCGGGGACAGGGTTACCTTATGGCTACACCTTC.